This T cell receptor beta chain was identified during a study of T cell responses to AZD1222 COVID-19 vaccine. The data were produced by immunoSEQ multiplex PCR, yet TCRdb's version contains in-frame clones alone and is incomplete. The data hold about 120,000 clones, with 90% observed a single time. In germline, CDR1 is SGHTA, CDR2 FQGNSA. V dropped 4 bases and J dropped 0 bases, with 9 bases sitting between them. The CDR3 covers 15 residues. This receptor was identified in an adult who received the MenACWY meningococcal vaccine as a control. The V call is TRBV7-2, the J call TRBJ2-2; D gene ambiguous. The specimen was peripheral blood, collected 28 days after the second dose of the MenACWY control vaccine. CDR3 sequence (DNA): TGTGCCAGCAGCTCCCCGGTAGCGAACACCGGGGAGCTGTTTTTT. It translates to CASSSPVANTGELFF.